The 11 T cell receptor beta chains presented below share a single source sample, sequenced in a study of T cell responses to AZD1222 COVID-19 vaccine. Clones were read by immunoSEQ multiplex PCR, and TCRdb kept only the in-frame ones, dropping some. This sample yields approximately 210,000 clones, of which around 94% are seen a single time; approximately 1.7% belongs to the top ten. The source material was peripheral blood, sampled 28 days after the second dose of the MenACWY control vaccine. These receptors all come from an adult who received the MenACWY meningococcal vaccine as a control.

The V call is TRBV3-1 (or the pseudogene TRBV3-2), the J call TRBJ2-3; D unclear. V lost 0 bases and J lost 2, with 15 bases in between. The CDR3 runs 17 residues. Per germline, CDR1 LGHDT and CDR2 YNNKEL (reference sequence). CDR3 protein: CASSQDPLPNPTDTQYF. CDR3 coding DNA: TGTGCCAGCAGCCAAGATCCCCTCCCCAACCCCACAGATACGCAGTATTTT.

The rearrangement uses TRBV19 and TRBJ1-1; possible D gene TRBD1, 5 bases. Trimming removed 2 bases from V and 8 bases from J, with 9 bases in between. Germline V gene data show CDR1 as LNHDA and CDR2 as SQIVND (reference sequence). The CDR3 is 12 amino acids. The CDR3 sequence is CASSIWDGEAFF. Here the CDR3 DNA reads TGTGCCAGTAGTATATGGGACGGAGAAGCTTTCTTT.

The CDR3 sequence is CASSGQLNTEAFF. The DNA for the CDR3 is TGTGCCAGCAGTGGACAGCTGAACACTGAAGCTTTCTTT. The rearrangement joins TRBV28 to TRBJ1-1; D may be TRBD1 (6 bases). Trimming shortened V by 5 bases and J by 0 bases, and 7 bases separated the two germline ends. This CDR3 is built from 13 residues. Germline V gene data show CDR1 as MDHEN and CDR2 as SYDVKM. The full variable domain, completed using reference TRBV28 and TRBJ1-1, is DVKVTQSSRYLVKRTGEKVFLECVQDMDHENMFWYRQDPGLGLRLIYFSYDVKMKEKGDIPEGYSVSREKKERFSLILESASTNQTSMYLCASSGQLNTEAFFGQGTRLTVV.

The chain links TRBV12-3 or TRBV12-4 to TRBJ2-1; unclear D gene. This CDR3 is 12 amino acids long. Trimming removed 3 bases from V and 15 bases from J, with 15 bases in between. The CDR3 sequence is CASSFAIEVLFF. The CDR3 DNA reads as TGTGCCAGCAGTTTTGCCATTGAGGTTCTGTTCTTC.

This chain uses TRBV9 with TRBJ2-2; 8 bases agree with TRBD1. The CDR3 spans 16 residues. J gave up 0 bases and V 2 bases, and 3 bases lay outside the gene matches. CDR1 and CDR2 (germline): SGDLS, YYNGEE. CDR3 nucleotides: TGTGCCAGCAGCGTCGGACAGGGATCGAACACCGGGGAGCTGTTTTTT. Residues: CASSVGQGSNTGELFF.

This chain uses TRBV28 with TRBJ2-3; D remains ambiguous. The CDR3 has 11 amino acids. With 6 bases removed from V and 5 bases from J, the gap between germline ends came to 6 bases. Germline CDR1 reads MDHEN; CDR2 reads SYDVKM. CDR3 sequence (DNA): TGTGCCAGCAGAGCTCAAGATACGCAGTATTTT. Translating it yields CASRAQDTQYF.

The J gene is TRBJ2-1, the V gene TRBV11-2; 9 positions agree with TRBD2. Germline CDR1 and CDR2: SGHAT and FQNNGV. The junction had 7 bases not matched to a gene; V was cut back by 0 bases and J by 4 bases. The CDR3 has 17 amino acids. The CDR3 region has the DNA TGTGCCAGCAGCTTAGATTTGGGGACTAGCTCTTACAATGAGCAGTTCTTC. Protein: CASSLDLGTSSYNEQFF.

V is TRBV24-1 and J is TRBJ1-2, with TRBD1 as a possible D gene (5 bases). This CDR3 contains 12 residues. V was cut by 0 bases and J by 8 bases, with 6 bases left in between. Looked up from germline, CDR1 is KGHDR and CDR2 is SFDVKD. CDR3 nucleotide sequence: TGTGCCACCAGTGATTTGTGGGGCGGCTACACCTTC. Translation: CATSDLWGGYTF.

The CDR3 here is CASTRTEISYEQYF. The CDR3, as DNA: TGTGCCAGCACCCGGACAGAAATCTCCTACGAGCAGTACTTC. The V gene is TRBV9, the J gene TRBJ2-7; a possible D gene is TRBD1 (6 bases). V lost 6 bases to trimming and J lost 0 bases, with 13 bases between them. This CDR3 contains 14 residues. Germline assignment: CDR1 SGDLS and CDR2 YYNGEE.

The chain links TRBV7-3 to TRBJ2-1; TRBD2 agrees at 15 bases. Per the germline V gene, CDR1 is SGHTA and CDR2 is FQGTGA. The CDR3 length is 16 residues. The trim removed 4 bases at V and 7 bases at J, leaving 5 bases unmatched. The CDR3 DNA reads as TGTGCCAGCAGCTCGGGACTAGCGGGAGGCGAGAATGAGCAGTTCTTC. Protein sequence: CASSSGLAGGENEQFF.

The chain recombines TRBV3-1 (or the pseudogene TRBV3-2) with TRBJ2-7; D might be TRBD2 (6 bases). This CDR3 has 15 amino acids. In germline, CDR1 is LGHDT, CDR2 YNNKEL (reference sequence). The V and J ends lost 4 bases and 2 bases respectively, with 15 bases between them. The CDR3 sequence: CASSPARGATYEQYF. CDR3 DNA sequence: TGTGCCAGCAGCCCCGCCCGCGGGGCTACCTACGAGCAGTACTTC.